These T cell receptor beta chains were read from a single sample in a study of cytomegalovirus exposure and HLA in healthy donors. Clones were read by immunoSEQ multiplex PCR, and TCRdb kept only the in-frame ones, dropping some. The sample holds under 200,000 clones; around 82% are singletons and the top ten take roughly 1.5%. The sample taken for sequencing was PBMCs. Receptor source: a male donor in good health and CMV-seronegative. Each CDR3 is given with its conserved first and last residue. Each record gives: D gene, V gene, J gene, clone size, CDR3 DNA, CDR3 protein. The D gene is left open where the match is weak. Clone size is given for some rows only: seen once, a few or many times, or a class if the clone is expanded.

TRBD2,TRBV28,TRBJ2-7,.,TGTGCCAGCAGTTCCCCCGGGGCTAGCGGGGTCTACGAGCAGTACTTC,CASSSPGASGVYEQYF
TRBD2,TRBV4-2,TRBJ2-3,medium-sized,TGTGCCAGCAGCCAAGATATGCCGGGGGGAGGCACAGATACGCAGTATTTT,CASSQDMPGGGTDTQYF
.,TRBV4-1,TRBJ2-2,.,TGCGCCAGCAGCCAAGATCGTAGCCTCCCCGGGGAGCTGTTTTTT,CASSQDRSLPGELFF
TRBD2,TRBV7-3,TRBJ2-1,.,TGTTCCAGCAGCCGTGGACTAGCGGCAAACAATGAGCAGTTCTTC,CSSSRGLAANNEQFF
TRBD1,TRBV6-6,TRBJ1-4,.,TGTGCCAGCAGCCGAAGACAGGGGGCAAGTGAAAAACTGTTTTTT,CASSRRQGASEKLFF
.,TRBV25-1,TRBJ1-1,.,TGTGCCAGCAAGTACGGGAACACTGAAGCTTTCTTT,CASKYGNTEAFF
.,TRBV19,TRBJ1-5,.,TGTGCCAGTAGTATCACGGAGGGACGTCAGCCCCAGCATTTT,CASSITEGRQPQHF
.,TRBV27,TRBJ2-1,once,TGTGCCAGCACCGCAGGTCTGGGTGAGCAGTTCTTC,CASTAGLGEQFF
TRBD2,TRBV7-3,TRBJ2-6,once,TGTGCCAGCAGCTCGGGGCGGGAGCTCTCTGGGGCCAACGTCCTGACTTTC,CASSSGRELSGANVLTF
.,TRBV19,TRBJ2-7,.,TGTGCCAGCGCACTGCGGCAAGACTACGAGCAGTACTTC,CASALRQDYEQYF
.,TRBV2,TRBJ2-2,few,TGTGCCAGCAGGATACAGGGTTCCAGCACCGGGGAGCTGTTTTTT,CASRIQGSSTGELFF
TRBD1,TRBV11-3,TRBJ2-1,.,TGTGCCAGCAGCTCCTCGACAGGGGGCCCATACAATGAGCAGTTCTTC,CASSSSTGGPYNEQFF
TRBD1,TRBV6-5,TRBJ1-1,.,TGTGCCAGCAGTTCCCCCCGACAGGGGGGAGAAGCTTTCTTT,CASSSPRQGGEAFF
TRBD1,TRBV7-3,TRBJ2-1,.,TGTGCCAGCAGCCTAGGGACAGGCAATGAGCAGTTCTTC,CASSLGTGNEQFF
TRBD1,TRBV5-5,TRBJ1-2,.,TGTGCCAGCAGCACGCCGGGACAGGGCTATGGCTACACCTTC,CASSTPGQGYGYTF
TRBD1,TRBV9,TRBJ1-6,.,TGTGCCAGCTCGGGGACAGGGAATTACTCACCCCTCCACTTT,CASSGTGNYSPLHF
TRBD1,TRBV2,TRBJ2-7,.,TGTGCCAGCAGTGAACCGGGACAGCCGTCCTTC,CASSEPGQPSF
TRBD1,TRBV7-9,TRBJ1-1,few,TGTGCCAGCAGCTTGGCTATGACAGGGGGCTCGGACACTGAAGCTTTCTTT,CASSLAMTGGSDTEAFF
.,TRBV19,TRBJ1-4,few,TGTGCCAGTCTCCCACTACCGGGGACATCTAACGAAAAACTGTTTTTT,CASLPLPGTSNEKLFF
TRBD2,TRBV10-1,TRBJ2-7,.,TGCGCCAGCAGTGAGTCAGGTAGCGGGGCCTACGAGCAGTACTTC,CASSESGSGAYEQYF
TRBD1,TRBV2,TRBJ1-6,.,TGTGCCAGCAGGGGACAGGGAAACACTAATTCACCCCTCCACTTT,CASRGQGNTNSPLHF
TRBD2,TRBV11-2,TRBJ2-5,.,TGTGCCAGCAGCTTAGGGGGGGGTAGCGGGAGTGGAGAGACCCAGTACTTC,CASSLGGGSGSGETQYF
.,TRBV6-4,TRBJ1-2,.,TGTGCCAGCAGGCCGACAGGAGGCTATGGCTACACCTTC,CASRPTGGYGYTF
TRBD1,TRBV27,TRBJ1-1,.,TGTGCCAGCAGTTTGGCCGGGACAGGCTATGAAGCTTTCTTT,CASSLAGTGYEAFF
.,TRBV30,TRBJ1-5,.,TGTGCCTGGAGACAAGATAGCAATCAGCCCCAGCATTTT,CAWRQDSNQPQHF
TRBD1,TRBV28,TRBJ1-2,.,TGTGCCAGCAGGGGACAGTGTGGCTACACCTTC,CASRGQCGYTF
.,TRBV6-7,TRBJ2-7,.,TGTGCCAGCAGTTACTCGCGGGGGCCTTGCTACGAGCAGTACTTC,CASSYSRGPCYEQYF
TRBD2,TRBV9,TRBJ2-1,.,TGTGCCAGCAGCCCCGCGGGGCTAGCGGGACACTCCTACAATGAGCAGTTCTTC,CASSPAGLAGHSYNEQFF
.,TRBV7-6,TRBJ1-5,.,TGTGCCAGCAGCTTTCTCGCGGGGGTTCGGACCGATCAGCCCCAGCATTTT,CASSFLAGVRTDQPQHF
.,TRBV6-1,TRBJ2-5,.,TGTGCCAGCAGTGCCCAGATGCGGGAGACCCAGTACTTC,CASSAQMRETQYF
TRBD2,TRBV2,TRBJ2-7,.,TGTGCCAGCATCAGAGGGAGGGACGCCTACGAGCAGTACTTC,CASIRGRDAYEQYF
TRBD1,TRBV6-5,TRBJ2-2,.,TGTGCCAACGAGGACAGGGGGTCCGGGGAGCTGTTTTTT,CANEDRGSGELFF
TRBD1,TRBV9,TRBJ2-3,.,TGTGCCAGCAGCCGTAGCGACAGGGAGAGCACAGATACGCAGTATTTT,CASSRSDRESTDTQYF
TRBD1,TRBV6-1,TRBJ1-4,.,TGTGCCAGCAGTTCCGACAGGGGCCCTCTGTTTTTT,CASSSDRGPLFF
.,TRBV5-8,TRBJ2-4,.,TGTGCCAGCAGCTTGGGGACAGTAGGGCCCAAAAACATTCAGTACTTC,CASSLGTVGPKNIQYF
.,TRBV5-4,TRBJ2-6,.,TGTGCCAGCAGCCATCAAACACGTCCTGGGGCCAACGTCCTGACTTTC,CASSHQTRPGANVLTF
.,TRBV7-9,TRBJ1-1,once,TGTGCCAGCAGGTCAACCTTGCGCTTAGTCACTGAAGCTTTCTTT,CASRSTLRLVTEAFF
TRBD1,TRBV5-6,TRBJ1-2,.,TGTGCCAGCAGCTTGAAGGGGCCAGGGGGACTTACTAACTATGGCTACACCTTC,CASSLKGPGGLTNYGYTF
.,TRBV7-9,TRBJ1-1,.,TGTGCCAGCAGCCAGAGCGATGGCGGGGCACCGAACACTGAAGCTTTCTTT,CASSQSDGGAPNTEAFF
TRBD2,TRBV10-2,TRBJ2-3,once,TGCGCCAGCGGACTAGCGGGGACAGATACGCAGTATTTT,CASGLAGTDTQYF
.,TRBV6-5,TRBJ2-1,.,TGTGCCAGTCGTTATATCAATGAGCAGTTCTTC,CASRYINEQFF
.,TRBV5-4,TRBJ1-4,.,TGTGCCAGCAGCTATATGGCCCAGGGTCTGGGCGAAAAACTGTTTTTT,CASSYMAQGLGEKLFF
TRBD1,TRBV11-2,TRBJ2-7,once,TGTGCCAGCAGCTATCCAGGGGGCGACGAGCAGTACTTC,CASSYPGGDEQYF
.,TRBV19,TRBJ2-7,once,TGTGCCAGTAGTATAGATGCTTTCGGCGGCGCATCGGAGCAGTACTTC,CASSIDAFGGASEQYF
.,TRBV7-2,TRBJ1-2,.,TGTGCCAGCAGCTCCCGGACAGCGCAGGCTGGCTATGGCTACACCTTC,CASSSRTAQAGYGYTF
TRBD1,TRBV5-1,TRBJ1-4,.,TGCGCCAGCAGCGCCCCCGGGACAGTCAATGAAAAACTGTTTTTT,CASSAPGTVNEKLFF
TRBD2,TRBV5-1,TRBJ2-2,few,TGCGCCAGCAGCTTGGCTAGCGGGAACACCGGGGAGCTGTTTTTT,CASSLASGNTGELFF
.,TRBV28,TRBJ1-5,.,TGTGCCAGCAGTTTGTCAGGAAGCAATCAGCCCCAGCATTTT,CASSLSGSNQPQHF
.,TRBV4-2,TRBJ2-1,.,TGTGCCAGCAGCCAAGATAGGAGGGACAATGAGCAGTTCTTC,CASSQDRRDNEQFF
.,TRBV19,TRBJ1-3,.,TGTGCCAGTAGTCCCACAGGAGGACAGACTCTGACGGGAAACACCATATATTTT,CASSPTGGQTLTGNTIYF
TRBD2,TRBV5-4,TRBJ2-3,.,TGTGCCAGCAGCTTCGAAGTAGCGGGAGAGGGAGATACGCAGTATTTT,CASSFEVAGEGDTQYF
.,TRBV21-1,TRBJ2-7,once,TGTGCCAGCAGCAAAGCATTCGAACAGGCCAGGGGGGTAAAGCAGTACTTC,CASSKAFEQARGVKQYF
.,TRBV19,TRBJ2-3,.,TGTGCCAGTAGTATCCCCAGCGCCGGAGATCCAGATACGCAGTATTTT,CASSIPSAGDPDTQYF